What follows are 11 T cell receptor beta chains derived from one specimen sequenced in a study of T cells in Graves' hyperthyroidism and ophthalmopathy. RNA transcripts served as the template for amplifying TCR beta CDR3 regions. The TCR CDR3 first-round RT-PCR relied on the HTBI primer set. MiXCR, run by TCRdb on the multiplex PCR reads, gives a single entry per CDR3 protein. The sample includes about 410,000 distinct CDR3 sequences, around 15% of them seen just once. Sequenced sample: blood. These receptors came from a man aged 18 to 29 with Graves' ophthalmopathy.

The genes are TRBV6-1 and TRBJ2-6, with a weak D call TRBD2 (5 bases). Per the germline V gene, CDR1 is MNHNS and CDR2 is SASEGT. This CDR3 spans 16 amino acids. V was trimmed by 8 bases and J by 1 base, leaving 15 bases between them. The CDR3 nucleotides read TGTGCCAGCCTCCCCCCCCCGGGGTCTGGGGCCAACGTCCTGACTTTC. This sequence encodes CASLPPPGSGANVLTF.

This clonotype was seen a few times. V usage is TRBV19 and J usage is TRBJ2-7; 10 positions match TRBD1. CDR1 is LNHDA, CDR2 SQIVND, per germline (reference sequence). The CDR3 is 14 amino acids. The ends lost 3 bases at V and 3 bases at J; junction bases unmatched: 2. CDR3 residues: CASSMGTGVYEQYF. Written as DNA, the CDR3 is TGTGCCAGTAGTATGGGGACAGGGGTCTACGAGCAGTACTTC.

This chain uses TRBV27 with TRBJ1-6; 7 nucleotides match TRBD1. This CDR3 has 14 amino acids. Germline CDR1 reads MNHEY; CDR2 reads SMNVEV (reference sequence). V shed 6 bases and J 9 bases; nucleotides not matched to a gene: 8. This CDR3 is CASRSGQSGSPLHF. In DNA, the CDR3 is TGTGCCAGCAGATCGGGACAGAGTGGTTCACCCCTCCACTTT.

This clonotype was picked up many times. CDR3 coding DNA: TGTGCCAGCAGCTTTCTAAGGGCGGGGGGGCGAGAGACCCAGTACTTC. This sequence encodes CASSFLRAGGRETQYF. The J gene is TRBJ2-5, the V gene TRBV7-2, with 9 bases lining up with TRBD2. The CDR3 length is 16 residues. Unmatched junction bases numbered 9, after V lost 3 bases and J lost 4 bases. Germline V lookup: CDR1 SGHTA, CDR2 FQGNSA.

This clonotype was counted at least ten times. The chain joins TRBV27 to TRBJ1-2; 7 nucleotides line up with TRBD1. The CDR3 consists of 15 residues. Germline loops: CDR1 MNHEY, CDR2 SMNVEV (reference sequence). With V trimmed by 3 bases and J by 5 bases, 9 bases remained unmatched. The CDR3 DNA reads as TGTGCCAGCAGTTTCGGGACAGAGAGAGAGTATGGCTACACCTTC. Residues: CASSFGTEREYGYTF.

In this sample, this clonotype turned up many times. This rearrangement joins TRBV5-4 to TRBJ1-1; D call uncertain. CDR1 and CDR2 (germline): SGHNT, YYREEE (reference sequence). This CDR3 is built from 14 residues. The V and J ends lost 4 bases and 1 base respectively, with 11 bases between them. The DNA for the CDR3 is TGTGCCAGCAGCGGCCCAGCGGGGAACACTGAAGCTTTCTTT. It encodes CASSGPAGNTEAFF.

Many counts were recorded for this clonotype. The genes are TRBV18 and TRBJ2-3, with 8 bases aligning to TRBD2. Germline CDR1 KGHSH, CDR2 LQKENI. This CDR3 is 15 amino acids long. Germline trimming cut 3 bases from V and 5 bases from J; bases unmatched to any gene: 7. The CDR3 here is CASSPQRERIDTQYF. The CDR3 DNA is TGTGCCAGCTCACCCCAGCGGGAGAGGATAGATACGCAGTATTTT.

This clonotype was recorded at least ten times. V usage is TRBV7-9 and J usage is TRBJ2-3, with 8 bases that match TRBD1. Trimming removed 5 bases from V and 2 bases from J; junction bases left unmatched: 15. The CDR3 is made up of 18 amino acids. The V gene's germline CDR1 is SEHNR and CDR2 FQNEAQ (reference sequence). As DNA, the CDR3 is TGTGCCAGCAGCCTTGGACAGGGACGAACCCTGTACACAGATACGCAGTATTTT. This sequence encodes CASSLGQGRTLYTDTQYF.

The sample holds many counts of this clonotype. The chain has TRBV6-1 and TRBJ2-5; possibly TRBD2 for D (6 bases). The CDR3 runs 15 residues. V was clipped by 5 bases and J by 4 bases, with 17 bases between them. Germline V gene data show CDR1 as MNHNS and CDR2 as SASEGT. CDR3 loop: CASSPTEGWGETQYF. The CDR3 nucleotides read TGTGCCAGCAGTCCCACGGAGGGGTGGGGAGAGACCCAGTACTTC.

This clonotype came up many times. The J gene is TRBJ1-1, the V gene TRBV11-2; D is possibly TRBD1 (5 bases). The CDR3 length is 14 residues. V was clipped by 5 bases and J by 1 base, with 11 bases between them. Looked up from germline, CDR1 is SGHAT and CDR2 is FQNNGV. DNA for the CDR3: TGTGCCAGCAGCCGCCGGGACTGGAACACTGAAGCTTTCTTT. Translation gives CASSRRDWNTEAFF. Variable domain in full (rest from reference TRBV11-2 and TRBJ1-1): EAGVAQSPRYKIIEKRQSVAFWCNPISGHATLYWYQQILGQGPKLLIQFQNNGVVDDSQLPKDRFSAERLKGVDSTLKIQPAKLEDSAVYLCASSRRDWNTEAFFGQGTRLTVV.

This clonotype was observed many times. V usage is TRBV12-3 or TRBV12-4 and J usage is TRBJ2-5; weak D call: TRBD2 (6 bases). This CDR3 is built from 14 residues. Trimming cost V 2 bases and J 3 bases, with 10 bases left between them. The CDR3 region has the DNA TGTGCCAGCAGTTTATTCGGCGGGAAAGAGACCCAGTACTTC. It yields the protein CASSLFGGKETQYF.